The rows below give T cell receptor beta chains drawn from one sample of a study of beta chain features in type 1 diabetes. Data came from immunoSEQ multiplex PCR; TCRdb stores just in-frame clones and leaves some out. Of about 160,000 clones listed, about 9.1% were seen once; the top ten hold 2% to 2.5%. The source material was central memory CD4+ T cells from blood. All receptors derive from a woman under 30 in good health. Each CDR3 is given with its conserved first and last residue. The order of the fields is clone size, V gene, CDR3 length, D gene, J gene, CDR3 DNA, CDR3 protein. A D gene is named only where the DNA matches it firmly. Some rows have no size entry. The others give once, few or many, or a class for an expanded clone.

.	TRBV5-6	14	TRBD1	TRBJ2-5	TGTGCCAGCAGCGTGGGAACAGGGGTAGAGACCCAGTACTTC	CASSVGTGVETQYF
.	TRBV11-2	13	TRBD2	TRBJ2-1	TGTGCCAGCAGCTCGGGACTATACAATGAGCAGTTCTTC	CASSSGLYNEQFF
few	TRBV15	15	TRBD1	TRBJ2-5	TGTGCCACCAGCAGAGATAGGGGACAGGGAGAGACCCAGTACTTC	CATSRDRGQGETQYF
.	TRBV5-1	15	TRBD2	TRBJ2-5	TGCGCCAGCAGCTTGGGGACTAGCGGCGGGGAGACCCAGTACTTC	CASSLGTSGGETQYF
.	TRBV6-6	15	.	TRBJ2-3	TGTGCCAGCAGTCCCCCCAGCGGCTACACAGATACGCAGTATTTT	CASSPPSGYTDTQYF
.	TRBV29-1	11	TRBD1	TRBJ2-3	TGCAGCGCCCAGGGGGCGGATACGCAGTATTTT	CSAQGADTQYF
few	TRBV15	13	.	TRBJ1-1	TGTGCCACCAGCAGAGAGGGCGGGTTTGAAGCTTTCTTT	CATSREGGFEAFF
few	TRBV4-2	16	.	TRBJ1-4	TGTGCCAGCAGCCAAGACCGGCAGGGAGGCAATGAAAAACTGTTTTTT	CASSQDRQGGNEKLFF
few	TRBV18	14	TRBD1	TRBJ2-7	TGTGCCAGCTCACCACCGAGACAGGGCTACGAGCAGTACTTC	CASSPPRQGYEQYF
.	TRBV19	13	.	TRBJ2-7	TGTGCCAGTAGTATGCAGGGTACCTACGAGCAGTACTTC	CASSMQGTYEQYF
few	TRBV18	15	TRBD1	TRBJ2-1	TGTGCCAGCTCACCTCAGGACAGGGAAGCCCATGAGCAGTTCTTC	CASSPQDREAHEQFF
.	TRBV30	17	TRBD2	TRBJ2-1	TGTGCCTGGAGTGCTCATTCGACTAGCGGAGCGGGGAATGAGCAGTTCTTC	CAWSAHSTSGAGNEQFF
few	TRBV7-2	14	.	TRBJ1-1	TGTGCCAGCAGCTTACAGGGGAGGGACACTGAAGCTTTCTTT	CASSLQGRDTEAFF
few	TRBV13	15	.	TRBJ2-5	TGTGCCAGCAGCTTAGGCTCGAGGTTCCAAGAGACCCAGTACTTC	CASSLGSRFQETQYF
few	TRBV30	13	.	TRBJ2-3	TGTGCCTGGAGTGTACGATCAGGAGATACGCAGTATTTT	CAWSVRSGDTQYF
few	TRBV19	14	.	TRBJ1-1	TGTGCCAGTAGTATATGGTTCGGGAACACTGAAGCTTTCTTT	CASSIWFGNTEAFF
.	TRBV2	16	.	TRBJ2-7	TGTGCCAGCAGTTTCCCAACTAGCACTCGGGGCTACGAGCAGTACTTC	CASSFPTSTRGYEQYF
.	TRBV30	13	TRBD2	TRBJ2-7	TGTGCCTGGACTAGCGGGGCTCACTACGAGCAGTACTTC	CAWTSGAHYEQYF
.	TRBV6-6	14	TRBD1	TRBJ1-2	TGTGCCAGCAGCCAGGGGGGAGACATCTATGGCTACACCTTC	CASSQGGDIYGYTF
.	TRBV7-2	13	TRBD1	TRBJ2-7	TGTGCCACCACGTGGGACAGGGGCTACGAGCAGTACTTC	CATTWDRGYEQYF
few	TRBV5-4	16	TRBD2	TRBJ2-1	TGTGCCAGCAGCTTGGGAGGACTAGCGGGGGGGAATGAGCAGTTCTTC	CASSLGGLAGGNEQFF
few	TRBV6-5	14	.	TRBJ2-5	TGTGCCAGCAACACCCGCGAGGAGAAAGAGACCCAGTACTTC	CASNTREEKETQYF
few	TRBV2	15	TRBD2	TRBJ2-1	TGTGCCAGCAGTCCTAGCGGGAGAGAGGGGAATGAGCAGTTCTTC	CASSPSGREGNEQFF
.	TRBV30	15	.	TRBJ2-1	TGTGCCTTAATGCGGACAGTTGGGTATTACAATGAGCAGTTCTTC	CALMRTVGYYNEQFF
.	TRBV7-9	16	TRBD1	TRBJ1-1	TGTGCCAGCAGCAGATTTTTGGGACAGGGAAGAGCTGAAGCTTTCTTT	CASSRFLGQGRAEAFF
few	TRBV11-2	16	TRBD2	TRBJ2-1	TGTGCCAGCAGCTTGCTAGCGGGCCCTCCCTACAATGAGCAGTTCTTC	CASSLLAGPPYNEQFF
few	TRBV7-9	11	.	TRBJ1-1	TGTGCCAGCAGCACGAGAGATGAAGCTTTCTTT	CASSTRDEAFF
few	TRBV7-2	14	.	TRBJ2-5	TGTGCCAGCAGCTCCTCGGACAGTCAAGAGACCCAGTACTTC	CASSSSDSQETQYF
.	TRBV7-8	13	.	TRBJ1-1	TGTGCCAGCAGCTTAGGCAGAAACACTGAAGCTTTCTTT	CASSLGRNTEAFF
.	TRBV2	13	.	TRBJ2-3	TGTGCCAGCGGGACACCCTCGGGAGATACGCAGTATTTT	CASGTPSGDTQYF
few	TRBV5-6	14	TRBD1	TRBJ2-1	TGTGCCAGCAGCCGGACCGGACAGGGCCATGAGCAGTTCTTC	CASSRTGQGHEQFF
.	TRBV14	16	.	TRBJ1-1	TGTGCCAGCAGCCAGGGGAGGGTGTCAGGGAAGACTGAAGCTTTCTTT	CASSQGRVSGKTEAFF
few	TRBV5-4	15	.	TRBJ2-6	TGTGCCAGCAGCTCCGCGTTGCACGGGGCCAACGTCCTGACTTTC	CASSSALHGANVLTF
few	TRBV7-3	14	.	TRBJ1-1	TGTGCCAGCAGCTCGGGGATCAGGGGCACTGAAGCTTTCTTT	CASSSGIRGTEAFF
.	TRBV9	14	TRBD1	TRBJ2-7	TGTGCCAGCAGCGTAGGGACAGGGGTCTACGAGCAGTACTTC	CASSVGTGVYEQYF
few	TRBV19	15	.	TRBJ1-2	TGTGCCAGTAGTATAGATGAGACTGCTAACTATGGCTACACCTTC	CASSIDETANYGYTF
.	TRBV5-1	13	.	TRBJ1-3	TGCGCCAGCAGCTCCCCAGAACGAAACACCATATATTTT	CASSSPERNTIYF
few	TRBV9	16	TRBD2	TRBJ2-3	TGTGCCAGCAGCGTAGGGGGGACTAGTCGCACAGATACGCAGTATTTT	CASSVGGTSRTDTQYF
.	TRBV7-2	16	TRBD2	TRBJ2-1	TGTGCCAGCAGCTCCAATAGCGGGGGGTTCTACAATGAGCAGTTCTTC	CASSSNSGGFYNEQFF
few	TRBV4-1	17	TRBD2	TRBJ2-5	TGCGCCAGCAGCCAAGATCTTGGCGGGGGGTGGCAAGAGACCCAGTACTTC	CASSQDLGGGWQETQYF
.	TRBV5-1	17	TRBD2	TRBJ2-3	TGCGCCAGCAGCCCTGGTACTAGCGGGGGACTTTCAGATACGCAGTATTTT	CASSPGTSGGLSDTQYF
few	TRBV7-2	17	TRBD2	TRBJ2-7	TGTGCCAGCAGCTTAAAGGCTAGCGGGGGCCGAACCTACGAGCAGTACTTC	CASSLKASGGRTYEQYF
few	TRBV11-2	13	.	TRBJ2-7	TGTGCCAGCAGCTTAACGGAGGGCTACGAGCAGTACTTC	CASSLTEGYEQYF
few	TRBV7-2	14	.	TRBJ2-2	TGTGCCAGCAGCCCTGTAGTAGCGGCCGGGGAGCTGTTTTTT	CASSPVVAAGELFF
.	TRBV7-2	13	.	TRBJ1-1	TGTGCCAGCAGCCTCGGACAGATGACTGAAGCTTTCTTT	CASSLGQMTEAFF
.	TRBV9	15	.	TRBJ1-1	TGTGCCAGCAGCCCCGGCGGGGGGGGGAGCACTGAAGCTTTCTTT	CASSPGGGGSTEAFF
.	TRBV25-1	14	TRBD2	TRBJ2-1	TGTGCCAGCATGTCTAGCGGGAGTCACAATGAGCAGTTCTTC	CASMSSGSHNEQFF
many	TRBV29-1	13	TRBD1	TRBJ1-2	TGCAGCGTTGAAGAGGAAGGGACAGGCGGCTACACCTTC	CSVEEEGTGGYTF
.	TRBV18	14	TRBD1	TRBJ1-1	TGTGCCAGCTCAGCTCGACAGGGCGGCACTGAAGCTTTCTTT	CASSARQGGTEAFF
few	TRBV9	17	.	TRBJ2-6	TGTGCCAGCAGCGTAGCGGACAGTCTCTCTGGGGCCAACGTCCTGACTTTC	CASSVADSLSGANVLTF
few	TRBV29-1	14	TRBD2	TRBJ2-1	TGCAGCGCCGTCACGTTAGCGGGGTACAATGAGCAGTTCTTC	CSAVTLAGYNEQFF